There are a few counts of the clone carrying this TCR beta chain. Its antigen is currently unknown. V gave up 6 bases and J gave up 5 bases; unmatched junction bases: 14. This CDR3 is built from 16 residues. The germline V gene encodes CDR1 SQVTM and CDR2 ANQGSEA. Every isolated RNA sample was fully reverse transcribed, so sequencing captured expressed TCRB transcripts. This table comes from immunoSEQ multiplex PCR, and its TCRdb copy is limited to in-frame clones, with some not included. This table has approximately 160,000 clones, roughly 9.1% appearing once. These data belong to a study of beta chain features in type 1 diabetes. The study's findings and limits: Overrepresentation of cells with high TCR expression could result from cDNA sequencing.

This clonotype was obtained from a woman aged 18-29 years in good health. This chain connects TRBV29-1 to TRBJ2-5; TRBD1 matches 11 bases. The sample taken for sequencing was central memory CD4+ T cells from blood. The DNA for the CDR3 is TGCAGCGTCCTTCGGGACAGGGGGGTTAATTCGGAGACCCAGTACTTC. It is translated as CSVLRDRGVNSETQYF. Full variable domain (remainder filled in from reference TRBV29-1 and TRBJ2-5): SAVISQKPSRDICQRGTSLTIQCQVDSQVTMMFWYRQQPGQSLTLIATANQGSEATYESGFVIDKFPISRPNLTFSTLTVSNMSPEDSSIYLCSVLRDRGVNSETQYFGPGTRLLVL.